These 19 T cell receptor beta chains were all obtained from the same sample, sequenced in a study of CD8 T cells in ankylosing spondylitis. One entry per CDR3 protein, called by TCRdb with MiXCR from the 5' RACE reads. Of fewer than 350,000 distinct CDR3 sequences in the sample, 11% were seen once. Sequencing was done on a sample of blood, either unsorted or a sorted T cell fraction (not recorded which). Receptors were obtained from a female donor with ankylosing spondylitis or in good health (not recorded which).

In its sample, this clonotype was seen many times. The chain links TRBV7-6 to TRBJ2-7; D not certain. Germline CDR1 is SGHVS and CDR2 is FNYEAQ. V lost 3 bases to trimming and J lost 2 bases, with 23 bases between them. This CDR3 is 18 amino acids long. In DNA, the CDR3 is TGTGCCAGCAGCTTGTATTGGGCAGGACGACCTGAAGCCTACGAGCAGTACTTC. This sequence encodes CASSLYWAGRPEAYEQYF.

This clonotype was recorded a few times. The V call is TRBV18, the J call TRBJ1-5, with 7 bases matching TRBD1. Germline V lookup: CDR1 KGHSH, CDR2 LQKENI. V gave up 3 bases and J gave up 1 base; unmatched junction bases: 3. The length of the CDR3 is 15 residues. CDR3 DNA sequence: TGTGCCAGCTCACCGAAGGGGGCAAGCAATCAGCCCCAGCATTTT. Translating it yields CASSPKGASNQPQHF. The full variable domain, completed using reference TRBV18 and TRBJ1-5, is NAGVMQNPRHLVRRRGQEARLRCSPMKGHSHVYWYRQLPEEGLKFMVYLQKENIIDESGMPKERFSAEFPKEGPSILRIQQVVRGDSAAYFCASSPKGASNQPQHFGDGTRLSIL.

This clonotype was seen many times. This rearrangement joins TRBV6-6 to TRBJ2-3, with 8 bases aligning to TRBD1. This CDR3 is built from 13 residues. Germline CDR1 is MNHNY and CDR2 is SVGAGI (reference sequence). V gave up 6 bases and J gave up 5 bases; unmatched junction bases: 4. The CDR3 DNA follows: TGTGCCAGCAGACCAACAGGGGGAGATACGCAGTATTTT. As protein: CASRPTGGDTQYF.

In its sample, this clonotype was seen many times. This chain uses TRBV10-3 with TRBJ2-3; maybe TRBD1 (6 bases). V was pared by 2 bases and J by 2 bases, with 14 bases between. This CDR3 has 16 residues. Germline-derived CDR1 and CDR2 are ENHRY and SYGVKD. Here the CDR3 reads CAISEGVGAHTDTQYF. Written as DNA, the CDR3 is TGTGCCATCAGTGAGGGAGTGGGGGCACACACAGATACGCAGTATTTT.

Many counts were recorded for this clonotype. This chain uses TRBV12-3 or TRBV12-4 with TRBJ2-1; D is undetermined. V gave up 5 bases and J gave up 7 bases, with 12 bases separating them. The CDR3 has 13 amino acids. The CDR3 region has the DNA TGTGCCAGCAGTCTAATGGAGAGAAATGAGCAGTTCTTC. This encodes CASSLMERNEQFF.

This clonotype was counted a few times. This chain's CDR3 is CASSYGGNQPQHF. The CDR3 bases are TGTGCCAGCAGCTACGGGGGGAATCAGCCCCAGCATTTT. This chain links TRBV7-2 with TRBJ1-5; possible D gene TRBD1, 5 bases. CDR1 and CDR2 (germline): SGHTA, FQGNSA. V gave up 4 bases and J gave up 4 bases, with 8 bases separating them. This CDR3 is 13 amino acids long.

This clonotype was observed many times. The V and J genes are TRBV5-5 and TRBJ1-4, with 8 bases that match TRBD1. From germline, CDR1 is SGHKS and CDR2 YYEKEE (reference sequence). This CDR3 is 14 amino acids long. V shed 4 bases, J shed 8 bases, and the junction held 7 bases outside the gene matches. The CDR3 DNA is TGTGCCAGCAGCGTTGACAGGGGCGGCGAAAAACTGTTTTTT. Its protein is CASSVDRGGEKLFF.

In this sample, this clonotype turned up many times. This rearrangement joins TRBV12-3 or TRBV12-4 to TRBJ2-1; maybe TRBD2 (5 bases). The CDR3 spans 14 residues. Trimming cost V 5 bases and J 7 bases, with 15 bases left between them. The CDR3 DNA sequence: TGTGCCAGCAGTCGGCCGAGGGAGAAGAATGAGCAGTTCTTC. This gives the protein CASSRPREKNEQFF.

This clonotype came up many times. The rearrangement joins TRBV5-1 to TRBJ1-2; tentatively, D is TRBD1 (5 bases). CDR3 length: 13 amino acids. The ends were cut back, 4 bases at V and 4 bases at J, with 11 bases in the middle. Germline loops: CDR1 SGHRS, CDR2 YFSETQ. The CDR3 coding sequence is TGCGCCAGCAGCCCAGGGACCTCCTATGGCTACACCTTC. Translating it yields CASSPGTSYGYTF. Supplemented by reference TRBV5-1 and TRBJ1-2, the full variable domain reads KAGVTQTPRYLIKTRGQQVTLSCSPISGHRSVSWYQQTPGQGLQFLFEYFSETQRNKGNFPGRFSGRQFSNSRSEMNVSTLELGDSALYLCASSPGTSYGYTFGSGTRLTVV.

The chain joins TRBV5-1 to TRBJ2-1; 11 bases align to TRBD2. The germline V gene has CDR1 SGHRS and CDR2 YFSETQ. Losses at the gene ends were 2 bases for V and 9 bases for J; bases not matched to a gene: 7. CDR3 length: 15 residues. CDR3 protein: CASSFIAGGLGEQFF. The CDR3 DNA sequence: TGCGCCAGCAGCTTTATAGCGGGGGGGCTCGGTGAGCAGTTCTTC. The variable domain in full, completed from reference TRBV5-1 and TRBJ2-1, reads KAGVTQTPRYLIKTRGQQVTLSCSPISGHRSVSWYQQTPGQGLQFLFEYFSETQRNKGNFPGRFSGRQFSNSRSEMNVSTLELGDSALYLCASSFIAGGLGEQFFGPGTRLTVL.

The chain joins TRBV20-1 to TRBJ2-7; D gene ambiguous. The CDR3 is made up of 12 amino acids. Trimming took off 3 bases at V and 6 bases at J, with 12 bases between the two ends. Germline V gives CDR1 DFQATT, CDR2 SNEGSKA (reference sequence). DNA of the CDR3: TGCAGTGCTAGTCCGGTTGTCGGCGAGCAGTACTTC. Amino acids: CSASPVVGEQYF.

Many counts were recorded for this clonotype. The chain links TRBV20-1 to TRBJ2-3; D perhaps matches TRBD1 (8 bases). V dropped 2 bases and J dropped 2 bases, with 14 bases sitting between them. The germline V gene encodes CDR1 DFQATT and CDR2 SNEGSKA (reference sequence). This CDR3 is 15 amino acids long. CDR3 loop: CSARNRGRATDTQYF. DNA of the CDR3: TGCAGTGCTAGAAACAGGGGGAGGGCCACAGATACGCAGTATTTT.

This clonotype has ten or more counts. The chain uses TRBV12-3 or TRBV12-4 and TRBJ1-5; TRBD1 is a possible D gene (5 bases). The length of the CDR3 is 14 residues. V lost 7 bases, J lost 3 bases, and 13 bases lay in between. CDR3 DNA sequence: TGTGCCAGCAATGGGGGGATTCCCAATCAGCCCCAGCATTTT. Encoded protein: CASNGGIPNQPQHF.

This clonotype occurred many times. The chain's CDR3 is CASSLFASGTGELFF. The CDR3 bases are TGTGCCAGCAGTTTATTTGCTAGCGGCACCGGGGAGCTGTTTTTT. The J gene is TRBJ2-2, the V gene TRBV28; TRBD2 matches at 7 bases. The CDR3 is made up of 15 amino acids. Trimming at V came to 1 base and at J to 4 bases, leaving 3 bases not matched to a gene. Germline-derived CDR1 and CDR2 are MDHEN and SYDVKM.

This clonotype has only a few counts. The rearrangement uses TRBV20-1 and TRBJ2-3, with 12 bases identical to TRBD2. This CDR3 has 17 residues. Germline lookup yields CDR1 DFQATT and CDR2 SNEGSKA (reference sequence). Losses at the gene ends were 3 bases for V and 0 bases for J; bases not matched to a gene: 7. Here the CDR3 reads CSASLAGGMWSTDTQYF. The CDR3 DNA reads TGCAGTGCTAGTCTAGCGGGAGGGATGTGGAGCACAGATACGCAGTATTTT.

This clonotype was found many times. The chain couples TRBV10-3 to TRBJ2-7, with D hard to call. The CDR3 covers 11 residues. The germline V gene encodes CDR1 ENHRY and CDR2 SYGVKD. Trimming pared 9 bases from V and 4 bases from J, leaving 10 bases between. CDR3 residues: CAIEKGYEQYF. In DNA, the CDR3 is TGTGCCATTGAAAAGGGATACGAGCAGTACTTC.

In this sample, this clonotype turned up many times. The V gene is TRBV6-1, the J gene TRBJ1-6; no definite D call. This CDR3 is built from 15 residues. The V gene's germline CDR1 is MNHNS and CDR2 SASEGT. Trimming left V 5 bases short and J 7 bases short, with 15 bases between. CDR3 in amino acids: CASSPTRVENSPLHF. The CDR3 DNA reads as TGTGCCAGCAGTCCTACCCGGGTCGAAAATTCACCCCTCCACTTT.

The chain recombines TRBV20-1 with TRBJ2-7; no reliable D call. V was clipped by 5 bases and J by 9 bases, with 23 bases between them. Germline V lookup: CDR1 DFQATT, CDR2 SNEGSKA (reference sequence). This CDR3 contains 14 residues. In DNA form, the CDR3 reads TGCAGTGCTGTTTACCTTCGGGCTCTAAAGGGGCAGTACTTC. This translates into CSAVYLRALKGQYF.

Many counts were recorded for this clonotype. This CDR3 is CATSDLSGTGVSEQYF. Written as DNA, the CDR3 is TGTGCCACCAGTGATCTGAGTGGGACAGGGGTTTCCGAGCAGTACTTC. The chain combines TRBV24-1 with TRBJ2-7; 10 positions agree with TRBD1. CDR3 size: 16 residues. Germline CDR1 and CDR2: KGHDR and SFDVKD. The V gene end was trimmed by 3 bases and the J gene end by 6 bases; junction bases not matched to a gene: 10.